The 21 T cell receptor beta chains listed next were all sequenced from one sample in a study of T-cell memory formation after mild COVID-19. TCRdb passed the 5' RACE reads through MiXCR, listing each CDR3 protein once. Among 35,000 to 45,000 distinct CDR3 sequences listed, 6% to 8% were seen once. Sequencing was carried out using PBMCs or a T cell subset sorted from them (not recorded which). The receptors come from a man aged 18 to 30 who had mild COVID-19 (a few samples of this study predate the infection). Cell type and time point are not known.

This clonotype came up a few times. The chain links TRBV5-5 to TRBJ1-4, with 9 bases identical to TRBD1. This CDR3 region has 17 residues. Unmatched junction bases numbered 9, after V lost 0 bases and J lost 6 bases. The germline gives CDR1 SGHKS, CDR2 YYEKEE (reference sequence). CDR3 amino acids: CASSLVWGTGTYEKLFF. DNA for the CDR3: TGTGCCAGCAGCTTGGTTTGGGGGACAGGGACCTATGAAAAACTGTTTTTT. The full variable domain, completed using reference TRBV5-5 and TRBJ1-4, is DAGVTQSPTHLIKTRGQQVTLRCSPISGHKSVSWYQQVLGQGPQFIFQYYEKEERGRGNFPDRFSARQFPNYSSELNVNALLLGDSALYLCASSLVWGTGTYEKLFFGSGTQLSVL.

At least ten counts were recorded for this clonotype. The genes are TRBV3-1 and TRBJ2-4, with D possibly TRBD1 on 6 matching bases. The ends were cut back, 4 bases at V and 0 bases at J, with 10 bases in the middle. Germline lookup yields CDR1 LGHDT and CDR2 YNNKEL (reference sequence). The CDR3 totals 15 residues. Written as DNA, the CDR3 is TGTGCCAGCAGCCTCGGGACATTAGCCAAAAACATTCAGTACTTC. It is translated as CASSLGTLAKNIQYF.

The rearrangement uses TRBV29-1 and TRBJ1-2; D is perhaps TRBD1 (5 bases). V lost 6 bases and J lost 8, with 10 bases in between. This CDR3 is built from 10 residues. Germline CDR1 reads SQVTM; CDR2 reads ANQGSEA. The CDR3: CSVRVGGYTF. For the CDR3, the DNA is TGCAGCGTCAGGGTGGGAGGCTACACCTTC. Full variable domain (missing parts from reference TRBV29-1 and TRBJ1-2): SAVISQKPSRDICQRGTSLTIQCQVDSQVTMMFWYRQQPGQSLTLIATANQGSEATYESGFVIDKFPISRPNLTFSTLTVSNMSPEDSSIYLCSVRVGGYTFGSGTRLTVV.

This chain links TRBV20-1 with TRBJ2-5; D perhaps matches TRBD2 (5 bases). CDR3 size: 11 residues. Germline V CDR1 and CDR2: DFQATT, SNEGSKA (reference sequence). Trimming stripped 8 bases from V and 3 bases from J, with 10 bases between. The CDR3 loop is CSPDGKETQYF. DNA of the CDR3: TGCAGTCCGGACGGGAAAGAGACCCAGTACTTC.

This clonotype was picked up a small number of times. This chain links TRBV5-1 with TRBJ2-7; 16 bases match TRBD2. The germline V gene encodes CDR1 SGHRS and CDR2 YFSETQ. CDR3 length: 15 residues. Trimming removed 5 bases from V and 4 bases from J; junction bases left unmatched: 3. The CDR3 spells CASRGLAGGSYEQYF. The CDR3 DNA is TGCGCCAGCAGGGGACTAGCGGGGGGGAGTTACGAGCAGTACTTC.

V is TRBV12-3 or TRBV12-4 and J is TRBJ1-4; 11 bases are a match to TRBD1. Germline trimming cut 4 bases from V and 4 bases from J; bases unmatched to any gene: 8. The CDR3 runs to 17 residues. CDR3 residues: CASSSWTGGFHNEKLFF. The DNA for the CDR3 is TGTGCCAGCAGTTCATGGACAGGGGGCTTTCATAATGAAAAACTGTTTTTT.

This chain connects TRBV24-1 to TRBJ2-5; perhaps TRBD1 as D (6 bases). Trimming pared 4 bases from V and 5 bases from J, leaving 16 bases between. The CDR3 totals 15 residues. Germline V CDR1 and CDR2: KGHDR, SFDVKD. Here the CDR3 reads CATSDGTHNGETQYF. Here the CDR3 DNA reads TGTGCCACCAGTGACGGGACACACAACGGGGAGACCCAGTACTTC.

This clonotype was counted between two and nine times. The chain couples TRBV11-2 to TRBJ1-4, with TRBD1 matching 9 bases. CDR1 is SGHAT, CDR2 FQNNGV, per germline. CDR3 length: 15 residues. V lost 3 bases, J lost 8 bases, and 7 bases stayed unmatched. The CDR3 nucleotides read TGTGCCAGCAGCTTTTACAGGGGGCGAAGAGAAAAACTGTTTTTT. It codes for CASSFYRGRREKLFF.

This clonotype was recorded at least ten times. The genes are TRBV20-1 and TRBJ2-3; TRBD1 aligns across 9 bases. Germline lookup yields CDR1 DFQATT and CDR2 SNEGSKA (reference sequence). Germline trimming cut 4 bases from V and 5 bases from J; bases unmatched to any gene: 10. The CDR3 is 15 residues long. The CDR3 nucleotides read TGCAGTGCTACCAAGGACGGACAGGGGTTAGATACGCAGTATTTT. This codes for CSATKDGQGLDTQYF.

In its sample, this clonotype was seen many times. The rearrangement joins TRBV20-1 to TRBJ2-1; D is tentatively TRBD1 or TRBD2 (5 bases each). Trimming left V 0 bases short and J 2 bases short, with 8 bases between. Germline assignment: CDR1 DFQATT and CDR2 SNEGSKA (reference sequence). The CDR3 totals 14 residues. CDR3 sequence: CSARDGDPYNEQFF. DNA of the CDR3: TGCAGTGCTAGAGATGGGGACCCCTACAATGAGCAGTTCTTC.

This clonotype was found many times. The J gene is TRBJ2-3, the V gene TRBV4-3; D may be TRBD1 (6 bases). Trimming took off 2 bases at V and 10 bases at J, with 28 bases between the two ends. This CDR3 has 18 residues. Per germline, CDR1 LGHNA and CDR2 YSLEER. The CDR3 loop reads CASSQRRHSDLRGGPQYF. In DNA form, the CDR3 reads TGCGCCAGCAGCCAACGACGTCATTCCGACCTGCGAGGGGGTCCGCAGTATTTT.

There are many counts of this clonotype. The chain joins TRBV5-1 to TRBJ1-2; 8 bases agree with TRBD1. J gave up 6 bases and V 1 base, and 5 bases lay outside the gene matches. In germline, CDR1 is SGHRS, CDR2 YFSETQ. CDR3 length: 14 residues. CDR3 sequence: CASSLLQGEHGYTF. In DNA form, the CDR3 reads TGCGCCAGCAGCTTGTTACAGGGGGAGCATGGCTACACCTTC.

At least ten counts were recorded for this clonotype. The genes are TRBV12-3 or TRBV12-4 and TRBJ2-5, with 9 bases lining up with TRBD1. With V trimmed by 5 bases and J by 5 bases, 3 bases remained unmatched. This CDR3 contains 13 residues. The CDR3 here is CASSRDREETQYF. CDR3 bases: TGTGCCAGCAGTCGGGACAGGGAGGAGACCCAGTACTTC.

Only a few counts were recorded for this clonotype. The V gene is TRBV7-9, the J gene TRBJ1-1; the D is unclear. Trimming left V 11 bases short and J 0 bases short, with 16 bases between. This CDR3 spans 14 amino acids. The germline V gene encodes CDR1 SEHNR and CDR2 FQNEAQ (reference sequence). CDR3: CAGGSSNLNTEAFF. In DNA, the CDR3 is TGTGCCGGTGGGAGCAGCAACCTGAACACTGAAGCTTTCTTT.

This clonotype was recorded a few times. Written as DNA, the CDR3 is TGTGCCAGCAGAAGGACAGGGTGGAACGAGCAGTACGTC. Translated: CASRRTGWNEQYV. The V gene is TRBV6-2 or TRBV6-3, the J gene TRBJ2-7, with TRBD1 matching 8 bases. V trimming: 6 bases; J trimming: 5 bases; junction bases outside the gene matches: 6. The germline V gene encodes CDR1 MNHEY and CDR2 SVGEGT. This CDR3 spans 13 amino acids.

This clonotype occurred a few times. CDR3 sequence: CAWSVGGANVLTF. The CDR3 DNA reads TGTGCCTGGAGTGTAGGCGGGGCCAACGTCCTGACTTTC. The V gene is TRBV30, the J gene TRBJ2-6; D is uncertain. The V end lost 0 bases, the J end lost 4 bases, and 4 bases lay between the germline ends. This CDR3 comprises 13 residues. Germline loops: CDR1 GTSNPN, CDR2 SVGIG (reference sequence).

This clonotype was found many times. This chain links TRBV20-1 with TRBJ2-7; TRBD2 matches 7 bases. Germline CDR1 DFQATT, CDR2 SNEGSKA (reference sequence). The CDR3 spans 15 residues. After removal of 0 bases from V and 0 bases from J, the junction contained 5 bases not matched to a gene. The CDR3, as DNA: TGCAGTGCTAGAGAAGCGGGGTCAAGCTCCTACGAGCAGTACGTC. It encodes CSAREAGSSSYEQYV.

This clonotype was picked up a small number of times. V usage is TRBV7-9 and J usage is TRBJ1-1, with 7 bases lining up with TRBD1. Germline V gives CDR1 SEHNR, CDR2 FQNEAQ (reference sequence). The CDR3 totals 13 residues. Unmatched junction bases numbered 3, after V lost 5 bases and J lost 3 bases. CDR3 nucleotides: TGTGCCAGCAGCGGACAGGTGTACACTGAAGCTTTCTTT. It yields the protein CASSGQVYTEAFF.

This clonotype was seen ten or more times. The rearrangement joins TRBV28 to TRBJ2-3; 8 bases line up with TRBD1. Germline V gene sequence: CDR1 MDHEN, CDR2 SYDVKM. The V gene end was trimmed by 6 bases and the J gene end by 4 bases; junction bases not matched to a gene: 3. This CDR3 contains 13 residues. CDR3 amino acids: CASRGQGSDTQYF. The CDR3 nucleotides are TGTGCCAGCAGAGGACAGGGTTCAGATACGCAGTATTTT.

This sequence joins TRBV7-2 and TRBJ1-6; 9 nucleotides agree with TRBD1. Germline V gives CDR1 SGHTA, CDR2 FQGNSA. V shed 5 bases, J shed 8 bases, and the junction held 1 base outside the gene matches. The CDR3 totals 13 residues. CDR3 in amino acids: CASSRDRDSPLHF. The DNA for the CDR3 is TGTGCCAGCAGCAGGGACAGGGATTCACCCCTCCACTTT.

The chain joins TRBV5-1 to TRBJ2-4; 9 bases are a match to TRBD1. This CDR3 is 16 amino acids long. The germline V gene encodes CDR1 SGHRS and CDR2 YFSETQ. The junction had 9 bases not matched to a gene; V was cut back by 4 bases and J by 4 bases. The CDR3: CASSKDAGTGKNIQYF. In DNA form, the CDR3 reads TGCGCCAGCAGCAAAGATGCCGGGACAGGGAAAAACATTCAGTACTTC.